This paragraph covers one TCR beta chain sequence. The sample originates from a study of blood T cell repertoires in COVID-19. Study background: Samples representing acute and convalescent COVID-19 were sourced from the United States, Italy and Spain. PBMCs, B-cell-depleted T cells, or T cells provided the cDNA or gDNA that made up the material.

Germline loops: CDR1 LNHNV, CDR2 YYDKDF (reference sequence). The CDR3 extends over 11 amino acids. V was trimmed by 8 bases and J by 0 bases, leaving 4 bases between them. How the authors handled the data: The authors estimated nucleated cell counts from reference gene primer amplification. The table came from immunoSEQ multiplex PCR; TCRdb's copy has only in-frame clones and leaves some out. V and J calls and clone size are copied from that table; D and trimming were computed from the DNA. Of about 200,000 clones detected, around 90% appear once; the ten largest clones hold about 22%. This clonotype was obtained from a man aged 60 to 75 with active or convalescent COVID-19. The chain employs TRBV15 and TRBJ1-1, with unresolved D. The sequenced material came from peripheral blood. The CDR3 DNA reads TGTGCCACCCGGTTGAACACTGAAGCTTTCTTT. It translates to CATRLNTEAFF.